The source of this T cell receptor beta chain is a study of siplizumab effects on memory and regulatory T cells. It was about 100,000 TCR templates that were assayed per sample. Sequencing was performed with immunoSEQ multiplex PCR; in TCRdb, only in-frame clones are kept and a portion is missing. The sample shows roughly 92,000 clones, approximately 95% of them seen only once. The CDR3 is made up of 11 amino acids. Germline-derived CDR1 and CDR2 are MNHNY and SVGAGI (reference sequence). V was cut by 6 bases and J by 3 bases, with 6 bases left in between. The sequenced material came from non-Treg CD4+ T cells sorted from blood. This chain joins TRBV6-6 and TRBJ2-7; D is ambiguous. This sequence was found in a human donor in good health. The CDR3 sequence: CASSPNYEQYF. For the CDR3, the DNA is TGTGCCAGCAGCCCAAACTACGAGCAGTACTTC.